A selection of T cell receptor beta chains follows, all from one sample in a study of persistence of HIV-infected CD4 T cells. Measured with immunoSEQ multiplex PCR; TCRdb has only the in-frame clones, and not every one. The repertoire includes 25,000 to 35,000 clones, around 80% of them detected once, and roughly 0.81% sits in the top ten. These receptors lack a known antigen. The sequenced sample was CD4+ T cells sorted from PBMCs after approximately 19-hour stimulation, obtained from a patient who received antiretroviral therapy. The receptor set was obtained from an adult woman with HIV who was CMV-seropositive. Both conserved end residues are part of each CDR3. D genes are given only for firm matches. Size is omitted from some rows. Given values are once, few, many or a class for expanded clones.

J,D,size,V,DNA,CDR3
TRBJ1-2,-,-,TRBV5-4,TGTGCCAGCAGCGCGGACAGAGACTATGGCTACACCTTC,CASSADRDYGYTF
TRBJ1-1,-,-,TRBV5-1,TGCGCCAGCAGTGACCTAGGTCGGGCTTTCTTT,CASSDLGRAFF
TRBJ2-7,TRBD1,once,TRBV18,TGTGCCAGCTCACCACCGGGACAGAGGACCTACGAGCAGTACTTC,CASSPPGQRTYEQYF
TRBJ2-1,-,-,TRBV3-1/TRBV3-2,TGTGCCAGCAGCCAAGATCCCAGTAGAAATGAGCAGTTCTTC,CASSQDPSRNEQFF
TRBJ1-4,-,-,TRBV10-2,TGCGCCAGCAGTGAGGTTTGGAGGCCCAATAATGAAAAACTGTTTTTT,CASSEVWRPNNEKLFF
TRBJ2-3,-,-,TRBV7-9,TGTGCCAGCAGCTTAGAATCGTGGGATACGCAGTATTTT,CASSLESWDTQYF
TRBJ1-1,-,-,TRBV2,TGTGCCGGTAAGACCTCTGGGACTGAAGCTTTCTTT,CAGKTSGTEAFF
TRBJ1-3,-,once,TRBV19,TGTGCCAGTAGCCTGGGGAATGGAAACACCATATATTTT,CASSLGNGNTIYF
TRBJ1-2,-,-,TRBV30,TGTGCCTGGACCCCAGGGCAGAGCTATGGCTACACCTTC,CAWTPGQSYGYTF
TRBJ1-6,-,-,TRBV6-1,TGTGCCAGCAGTTCCCCGGACCGTTCACCCCTCCACTTT,CASSSPDRSPLHF
TRBJ2-1,-,-,TRBV30,TGTGCCTGGAGTGGAAGCTCCTACAATGAGCAGTTCTTC,CAWSGSSYNEQFF
TRBJ1-2,TRBD1,-,TRBV6-5,TGTGCCAGCAGCCCAGGGGGACTGAACTATGGCTACACCTTC,CASSPGGLNYGYTF
TRBJ2-1,-,-,TRBV27,TGTGCCAGCAGTGGTCCAAAGCGCGGGACTGCTTACAATGAGCAGTTCTTC,CASSGPKRGTAYNEQFF
TRBJ1-2,TRBD1,-,TRBV2,TGTGCCAGCAGTGAAAACAGGGGGCGAGGCTACACCTTC,CASSENRGRGYTF
TRBJ2-1,TRBD2,-,TRBV12-3/TRBV12-4,TGTGCCAGCAGTAACGGGGGGAATGAGCAGTTCTTC,CASSNGGNEQFF
TRBJ2-6,TRBD1,-,TRBV4-2,TGTGCCAGCAGCCAAGTAGGGGGACAGGCCACCTCTGGGGCCAACGTCCTGACTTTC,CASSQVGGQATSGANVLTF
TRBJ2-5,-,-,TRBV7-2,TGTGCCAGCAGACATAGAGGGGATGCGGAGACCCAGTACTTC,CASRHRGDAETQYF
TRBJ2-2,TRBD1,-,TRBV19,TGTGCCAGTAGTCTTAACAGGGGCGCCGCCGGGGAGCTGTTTTTT,CASSLNRGAAGELFF
TRBJ1-1,-,-,TRBV12-3/TRBV12-4,TGTGCCAGCAGTGCCGGACGGAACACTGAAGCTTTCTTT,CASSAGRNTEAFF
TRBJ2-5,-,-,TRBV5-1,TGCGCCAGCAGCTTGGCGGGCGGGGAACAAGAGACCCAGTACTTC,CASSLAGGEQETQYF
TRBJ2-2,TRBD2,-,TRBV10-1,TGCGCCAGCAGTGAACCCAGCGGGGGGTCGGGGGAGCTGTTTTTT,CASSEPSGGSGELFF
TRBJ2-3,TRBD2,-,TRBV2,TGTGCCAGCAGTCGTGGGCGTAGCGGGGGCTCAGATACGCAGTATTTT,CASSRGRSGGSDTQYF
TRBJ2-1,TRBD1,-,TRBV11-3,TGTGCCAGCAGCCCCGGGGACAGGTGGAGCTCCTACAATGAGCAGTTCTTC,CASSPGDRWSSYNEQFF
TRBJ1-1,-,-,TRBV10-1,TGCGCCAGCAGTGAGCCCAACACTGAAGCTTTCTTT,CASSEPNTEAFF
TRBJ1-4,TRBD1,-,TRBV19,TGTGCCAGTAGTGTTGGGACAGCTTCAACTAATGAAAAACTGTTTTTT,CASSVGTASTNEKLFF
TRBJ2-7,TRBD1,-,TRBV5-1,TGCGCCAGCAGCTTTCAGCCGACAGGGGGCTACGAGCAGTACTTC,CASSFQPTGGYEQYF
TRBJ1-5,-,-,TRBV19,TGTGCCAGTAGTATCCAGTCGGGGCAGCCCCAGCATTTT,CASSIQSGQPQHF
TRBJ1-4,-,-,TRBV18,TGTGCCAGCTCACCCCCAGGATTCTCAACTAATGAAAAACTGTTTTTT,CASSPPGFSTNEKLFF
TRBJ2-1,TRBD1,-,TRBV10-1,TGCGCCAGCAGTGGGAGACAGGGGGGAAATGAGCAGTTCTTC,CASSGRQGGNEQFF
TRBJ2-1,-,-,TRBV7-6,TGTGCCAGCAGCTTAGCGCCTAGCCTCCGTGAGCAGTTCTTC,CASSLAPSLREQFF
TRBJ2-1,-,-,TRBV12-3/TRBV12-4,TGTGCCAGCAGTTTTTGGAGCTACAATGAGCAGTTCTTC,CASSFWSYNEQFF
TRBJ1-2,TRBD1,few,TRBV15,TGTGCCACCAGCAGGGGACAGACCGGGACCGAGGGAGGCTACACCTTC,CATSRGQTGTEGGYTF
TRBJ1-1,-,-,TRBV29-1,TGCAGCGTTGAGCGGAGTGGCTCTGGAGACACTGAAGCTTTCTTT,CSVERSGSGDTEAFF
TRBJ1-5,-,-,TRBV7-8,TGTGCCAGCAGCTTAGCCTGGTCGGGGGCTAGCAATCAGCCCCAGCATTTT,CASSLAWSGASNQPQHF
TRBJ1-1,TRBD1,-,TRBV9,TGTGCCAGCAGCTTTCAGGGGGCCAGCACTGAAGCTTTCTTT,CASSFQGASTEAFF
TRBJ2-2,TRBD1,-,TRBV6-1,TGTGCCAGCAGTGAGGACAGGGCCGGGGAGCTGTTTTTT,CASSEDRAGELFF
TRBJ1-4,-,-,TRBV6-5,TGTGCCAGCAGTTACCTCCTGTCTGACATTGAAAAACTGTTTTTT,CASSYLLSDIEKLFF